This entry concerns a single T cell receptor beta chain. Its antigen is undetermined. The donors were adults (healthy and HIV-negative) with no recent acute infections or vaccinations. The study separated CD4+ cells into CD45RA+ naive and CD45RA-negative memory subsets. The CDR3 length is 15 residues. Germline CDR1 SSHAT, CDR2 FNYEAQ (reference sequence). Trimming pared 5 bases from V and 7 bases from J, leaving 17 bases between. Sequencing was performed with immunoSEQ multiplex PCR; in TCRdb, only in-frame clones are kept and a portion is missing. This table holds roughly 640,000 clones, more than 95% found once. The data are from a study of shared clonotypes between healthy human individuals. Study-wide results and caveats: Clonotype sharing levels among donors were expected to vary with sequencing depth. Sample collection involved blood only; tissue repertoires are likely different.

The J gene is TRBJ2-2, the V gene TRBV7-7; D may be TRBD1 (6 bases). Source material: naive CD4+ T cells sorted from blood. Subset in this sample: CD45RA+ positively selected. This sequence was found in a woman under 40 in good health. The CDR3 DNA sequence: TGTGCCAGCAGCAATCGACAGGAGCCTCACGGGGAGCTGTTTTTT. It yields the protein CASSNRQEPHGELFF.